Included here is one TCR beta chain sequence, with context. Its antigen is unknown. The source of the sample is a study of response to subunit inactivated influenza vaccine. The study's findings and limits: That few new T cells are recruited by each seasonal influenza vaccination was the authors' suggestion.

The CDR3 is 15 amino acids. Losses at the gene ends were 1 base for V and 9 bases for J; bases not matched to a gene: 7. From germline, CDR1 is SGHDT and CDR2 YYEEEE. MiXCR, run by TCRdb on the RT-PCR reads, gives a single entry per CDR3 protein. The table lists 590,000 or so distinct CDR3 sequences, 14% of them singletons. The receptor was derived from a man between 50 and 59 years old who received an inactivated influenza vaccine. The input for sequencing was PBMCs from blood, taken 14 to 15 days before vaccination. This sequence joins TRBV5-6 and TRBJ2-1, with 10 positions matching TRBD2. CDR3 residues: CASSLLAGETGEQFF. The CDR3 coding sequence is TGTGCCAGCAGCTTGCTAGCGGGGGAAACAGGTGAGCAGTTCTTC.